This is a list of T cell receptor beta chains from one sample in a study of blood T cell repertoires in COVID-19. This table comes from immunoSEQ multiplex PCR, and its TCRdb copy is limited to in-frame clones, with some not included. Here the sample spans 200,000 or so clones, 70% to 90% being singletons. Sequenced material: peripheral blood. The receptors derive from a human donor with active or convalescent COVID-19. The donor label of this sample is uncertain. The conserved cysteine and the conserved F or W are not part of the CDR3 here. Each record gives: J gene, V gene, CDR3 protein.

TRBJ2-7 TRBV2 ASKGLAGATYEQY
TRBJ2-3 TRBV9 ASSVAIGGRSTDTQY
TRBJ1-5 TRBV28 ASSLYLGTGGGNQPQH
TRBJ2-1 TRBV7-9 ASSDTSGRVVLQF
TRBJ1-2 TRBV6-5 ASRKSMGLIGYT
TRBJ2-3 TRBV11-1 ASSLVLGGDTQY
TRBJ2-5 TRBV18 ASSPEETQY
TRBJ2-1 TRBV6-1 ASSESSGGRNEQF
TRBJ1-3 TRBV4-1 ASSQPLQRAGNTIY
TRBJ1-2 TRBV5-1 ASSAHTGVNGYT
TRBJ1-6 TRBV25-1 ASSRRGERLH
TRBJ1-4 TRBV7-9 ASRTNTNEKLF
TRBJ2-2 TRBV5-1 ASSFSGGDTGELF
TRBJ2-5 TRBV9 ASSVGSGSLQETQY
TRBJ2-7 TRBV7-9 ASSSGQTQYEQY
TRBJ2-3 TRBV29-1 SVRRGPSGGEDTQY
TRBJ1-2 TRBV5-6 ASSFGQGEGYT
TRBJ2-7 TRBV5-4 ASQPGTGIFYEQY
TRBJ1-4 TRBV6-1 ASSAAGSLNEKLF
TRBJ2-1 TRBV7-9 ASSLVGGPSSGVYNEQF
TRBJ2-1 TRBV10-3 ATREGRDPNEQF
TRBJ2-7 TRBV20-1 SASPSPEVYEQY
TRBJ1-4 TRBV7-9 ASNLGRANEKLF
TRBJ1-1 TRBV12-3/TRBV12-4 ASRPDRVTEAF
TRBJ2-1 TRBV24-1 ATSDLRGTSGRYEQF
TRBJ2-5 TRBV3-1/TRBV3-2 ASSQVWRGRRETQY
TRBJ1-3 TRBV6-5 ASSYTRTGMNTIY
TRBJ2-7 TRBV6-6 ASSPRQGAAYEQY
TRBJ1-6 TRBV5-1 ASSFYRDLSSPLH
TRBJ2-7 TRBV27 ASSLSRAPSSYEQY
TRBJ1-5 TRBV5-1 ASSFDGGYNQPQH
TRBJ2-2 TRBV9 ASSVGQAYTGELF
TRBJ1-3 TRBV19 ASSILTGGNTIY
TRBJ2-5 TRBV10-1 ASSESPGTSRRETQY
TRBJ2-2 TRBV18 ASSPGQGYTGELF
TRBJ2-2 TRBV19 ASRAGAPNTGELF
TRBJ2-6 TRBV5-3 ARSPGQGNSGANVLT
TRBJ1-1 TRBV29-1 SVLPRQGTWAF
TRBJ2-7 TRBV6-1 ASSEALDRGGYEQY
TRBJ1-5 TRBV12-3/TRBV12-4 ASSFFNQPQH
TRBJ2-1 TRBV7-3 ASSLTNEGAGEQF
TRBJ1-1 TRBV12-3/TRBV12-4 ASSLSGVVAF
TRBJ1-5 TRBV9 ASSPTPHLSNQPQH
TRBJ2-5 TRBV11-3 ASSLGAGGHQETQY
TRBJ2-5 TRBV4-1 ASSQSTTGDYSAQY
TRBJ1-6 TRBV5-1 ASSYRDMGNSPLH
TRBJ1-4 TRBV3-1/TRBV3-2 ASSRDRGYNEKLF
TRBJ1-1 TRBV10-3 AIPTSGSEAF
TRBJ2-2 TRBV6-6 ASSSGTANTGELF
TRBJ2-7 TRBV6-2/TRBV6-3 ASSPRRGEQY
TRBJ2-5 TRBV11-3 ASSLVVREETQY